The present TCR beta chain was sequenced within a study of human T cells and chemical hapten exposure (dated by TCRdb to the early 2020s). Study-level background: For sensitization, 2% DPC in acetone was applied to a 2 cm by 2 cm area of upper inner arm skin. Throughout the approximately 25-week study period, patients were also given weekly therapeutic DPC doses on the scalp. Patch testing on the upper back used Finn chambers containing 0.01% DPC, with scoring done after 6 days according to International Contact Dermatitis Research Group standards. The patient cohort, mostly female, included alopecia areata with under or over 50% scalp involvement, alopecia totalis and alopecia universalis. Libraries were combined into a pool for sequencing, and differences in TCR yield between samples came mainly from small differences in library volumes within the pool. The study tracked peripheral blood TCR repertoire changes in vivo during primary and secondary sensitization to the hapten diphenylcyclopropenone (DPC) in alopecia patients. Blood samples were taken from patients before sensitization (week 0) and at 2, 6 and about 24 weeks after DPC sensitization. Approximately 30 alopecia patients provided blood for TCR sequencing at one to four time points (pre-sensitization, 2, 6 and 24 weeks).

This clonotype has a count of ten or more. What antigen it recognizes has not been identified. No qualities accompany the bases; no much larger clone lies one base away. In light of the paper, this sample's time point label describes: patch test 2, 6 weeks after DPC sensitization. Explained via the paper, the treatment or condition label denotes: therapeutic diphenylcyclopropenone sensitization with weekly scalp DPC. At every patch-test visit, the blood draw took place before the patch test was put on. Patients were considered eligible if aged 18 to 70, diagnosed with alopecia and deemed suitable for DPC therapy, and patients were excluded if pregnant. Total RNA was extracted from unfractionated whole blood that had been collected in Tempus Blood RNA tubes. At the junction V is shortened by 7 bases and J by 8 bases, with 26 bases in between. The CDR1 and CDR2 encoded by the germline V gene are MNHEY and SVGEGT. Including cysteine and phenylalanine, the CDR3 has 17 amino acids. The entry retains the CDR3 DNA only, 51 bases that are in frame from base 1.

Beyond this particular receptor, the publication reports: After repeated subsampling, changes were observed in the strength of the expansion versus patch-test correlation and in the threshold at which the correlation became significant. All patients had alopecia, a presumed autoimmune disease, so their immune response might differ from that of healthy individuals. Expanded TCRs formed significantly more large CDR3 similarity clusters than pre-sensitization or healthy control sets, consistent with antigen-driven responses. DPC sensitization did not change how many TCRs were above 1 in 1000 frequency, and no evidence was found of alterations in global repertoire structure. Patch test score was positively correlated with the number of PT1 expanded TCRs, with significance at thresholds 8, 16 and 32 but not at 4.

The library was generated by RACE. Reads for this sample came from a NextSeq 500. During library preparation, unique molecular identifiers were attached to individual cDNA molecules so that TCRs could be counted in a quantitative, reproducible way. Each blood RNA sample was used to sequence both TCR alpha and TCR beta chains. From the authors' description of their analysis: The median number of TCRs per sample was around 96,000, ranging from about 20,000 to 750,000. The Decombinator software suite was used to annotate the V, J and CDR3 of the TCR reads. Every sample was subsampled to the same number of TCRs (28,000) for the PS versus PT1 abundance plots. Expanded TCRs were defined as absent before sensitization and observed at least eight times at the 2-week time point. The public reads were reanalyzed by TCRdb: fastp trimming at Q25, MiXCR alignment, in-frame beta chains only. For every CDR3 protein sequence, its rows merge into one entry that carries the most common genes and DNA. These V and J calls rely on TCRdb rather than the paper's analysis. The sample contains about 400,000 distinct CDR3 sequences, about 6.9% of them found a single time. Approximately 5.4% of the sample belongs to the ten largest clones.

This chain is built from TRBV6-2 or TRBV6-3 and TRBJ2-2, and perhaps TRBD2 as D gene, on 6 matching bases. This material consisted of whole blood, taken in connection with sensitization to the hapten diphenylcyclopropenone (DPC). The receptor comes from a woman aged 18-29 years with alopecia areata. Some clones in this sample may be carry-over from other donors' samples. The CDR3 protein is CASTQLAGRIQTGELFF. Read as DNA, the sequence is TGTGCCAGCACTCAACTGGCAGGGAGGATCCAAACGGGGGAGCTGTTTTTT.